Listed below are T cell receptor beta chains from one sample, sequenced in a study of cytotoxic CD8 clonotypes in ibrutinib-treated CLL. Sequencing used immunoSEQ multiplex PCR; TCRdb keeps in-frame clones, though not all of them. The table lists 160,000 or so clones, more than 65% of them singletons. Here the sequenced sample was PBMCs, taken after 12 months of ibrutinib treatment. The receptors here all came from a human donor with chronic lymphocytic leukemia. CDR3s include the opening cysteine and the closing phenylalanine or tryptophan. Fields, in order: D gene, J gene, clone size, V gene, CDR3 protein, CDR3 DNA. The D gene is left open where the match is weak. The size of a clone is reported for some rows only, either as once, few or many, or as a class for expanded clones.

TRBD1,TRBJ2-3,-,TRBV28,CASSFTGQGLTDTQYF,TGTGCCAGCAGTTTTACCGGACAGGGACTCACAGATACGCAGTATTTT
TRBD1,TRBJ1-2,-,TRBV7-9,CASSPDTGTGGSGYTF,TGTGCCAGCAGCCCTGATACCGGGACAGGGGGAAGTGGCTACACCTTC
TRBD1,TRBJ2-1,-,TRBV7-8,CASSPDRGWVRYNEQFF,TGTGCCAGCAGCCCGGACAGGGGGTGGGTACGTTACAATGAGCAGTTCTTC
TRBD1,TRBJ2-7,-,TRBV9,CASSVGRGLSYEQYF,TGTGCCAGCAGCGTAGGCAGGGGGCTCTCCTACGAGCAGTACTTC
-,TRBJ2-3,-,TRBV19,CASKRGGSTDTQYF,TGTGCCAGTAAGCGCGGGGGCTCCACAGATACGCAGTATTTT
-,TRBJ2-3,-,TRBV29-1,CSVEDLVTGTTDTQYF,TGCAGCGTTGAAGATCTTGTCACAGGTACCACAGATACGCAGTATTTT
-,TRBJ1-3,-,TRBV4-3,CASSRDVTGNTIYF,TGCGCCAGCAGTCGGGACGTAACTGGAAACACCATATATTTT
-,TRBJ2-7,-,TRBV2,CASSVRGIHF,TGTGCCAGCAGTGTCAGGGGAATACACTTC
-,TRBJ2-5,-,TRBV14,CASSQPRGYQETQYF,TGTGCCAGCAGCCAACCTAGAGGGTACCAAGAGACCCAGTACTTC
-,TRBJ1-2,-,TRBV4-1,CASSRAGANPHGYTF,TGCGCCAGCAGCCGAGCCGGGGCCAATCCCCATGGCTACACCTTC
-,TRBJ1-2,once,TRBV9,CASTLAGNTNYGYTF,TGTGCCAGCACCCTGGCGGGCAATACTAACTATGGCTACACCTTC